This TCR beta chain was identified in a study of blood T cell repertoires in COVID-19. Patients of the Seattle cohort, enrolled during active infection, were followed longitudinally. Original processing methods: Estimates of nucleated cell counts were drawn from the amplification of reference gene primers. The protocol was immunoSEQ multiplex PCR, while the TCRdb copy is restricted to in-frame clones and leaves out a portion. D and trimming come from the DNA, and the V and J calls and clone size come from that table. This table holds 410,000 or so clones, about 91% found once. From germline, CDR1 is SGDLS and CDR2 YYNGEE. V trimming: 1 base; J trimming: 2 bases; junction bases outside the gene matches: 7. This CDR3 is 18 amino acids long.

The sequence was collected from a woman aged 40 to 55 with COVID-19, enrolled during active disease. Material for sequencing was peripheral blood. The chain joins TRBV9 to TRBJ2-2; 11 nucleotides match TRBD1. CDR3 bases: TGTGCCAGCAGCGTATCGCCCGGGACAGGGGGAAACACCGGGGAGCTGTTTTTT. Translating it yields CASSVSPGTGGNTGELFF.